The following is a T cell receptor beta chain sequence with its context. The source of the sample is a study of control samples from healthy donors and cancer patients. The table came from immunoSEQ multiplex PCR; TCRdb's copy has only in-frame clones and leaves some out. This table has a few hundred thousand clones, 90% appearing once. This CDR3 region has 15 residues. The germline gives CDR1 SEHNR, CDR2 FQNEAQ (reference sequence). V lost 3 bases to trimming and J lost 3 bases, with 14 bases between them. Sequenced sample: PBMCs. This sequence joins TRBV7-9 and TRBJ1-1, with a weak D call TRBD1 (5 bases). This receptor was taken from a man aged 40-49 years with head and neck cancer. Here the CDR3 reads CASSFPGTEDTEAFF. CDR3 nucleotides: TGTGCCAGCAGCTTCCCCGGGACGGAAGACACTGAAGCTTTCTTT. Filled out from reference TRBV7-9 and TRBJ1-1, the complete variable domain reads DTGVSQNPRHKITKRGQNVTFRCDPISEHNRLYWYRQTLGQGPEFLTYFQNEAQLEKSRLLSDRFSAERPKGSFSTLEIQRTEQGDSAMYLCASSFPGTEDTEAFFGQGTRLTVV.